The next 27 T cell receptor beta chains were all read from a single sample in a study of vaccination and CD4 T cells after COVID-19. No antigens are known for them. The study sequenced cultured CD4+ T cell DNA using the Oncomine TCR Beta short-read assay. TCRdb fed the PCR reads into MiXCR, producing one record per CDR3 protein. This table has about 5,500 distinct CDR3 sequences, 71% appearing once. As to treatment: roughly 11-day PBMC culture with coronavirus spike peptide pools or control peptides (ViraFEST assay). Material: CD4+ T cells from blood, cultured in vitro. Receptors were obtained from a human donor who had recovered from COVID-19.

The rearrangement links TRBV19 to TRBJ2-7; TRBD1 agrees at 7 bases. Germline V gene data show CDR1 as LNHDA and CDR2 as SQIVND (reference sequence). J lost 3 bases, V lost 4 bases, and 9 bases had no gene match. The CDR3 runs 15 residues. The CDR3 sequence is CASSKGQVEGYEQYF. The DNA of the CDR3 is TGTGCCAGTAGTAAAGGACAGGTCGAAGGCTACGAGCAGTACTTC.

The chain links TRBV6-1 to TRBJ1-5, with D possibly being TRBD1 (6 bases). The CDR3 extends over 17 amino acids. The V and J ends lost 2 bases and 1 base respectively, with 15 bases between them. Germline-derived CDR1 and CDR2 are MNHNS and SASEGT. CDR3 in DNA: TGTGCCAGCAGTGAAATGGTGGGAGGGGGAAGCAATCAGCCCCAGCATTTT. It translates to CASSEMVGGGSNQPQHF.

This chain joins TRBV2 and TRBJ1-5, with 9 bases lining up with TRBD1. Germline values: CDR1 SNHLY, CDR2 FYNNEI. The CDR3 has 15 amino acids. Trimming removed 5 bases from V and 1 base from J; junction bases left unmatched: 3. The CDR3 loop reads CASSWGQGSNQPQHF. The CDR3 nucleotides are TGTGCCAGCAGTTGGGGACAGGGCAGCAATCAGCCCCAGCATTTT.

V usage is TRBV5-1 and J usage is TRBJ2-5; 12 bases are shared with TRBD2. With 3 bases clipped from V and 5 bases from J, the junction kept 2 bases outside the gene matches. The germline V gene encodes CDR1 SGHRS and CDR2 YFSETQ. This CDR3 has 14 residues. The DNA for the CDR3 is TGCGCCAGCAGCTGGACTAGCGGGGTTGAGACCCAGTACTTC. It is translated as CASSWTSGVETQYF.

The chain combines TRBV24-1 with TRBJ2-1; perhaps D is TRBD1 or TRBD2 (6 bases each). This CDR3 region has 17 residues. V was clipped by 2 bases and J by 0 bases, with 13 bases between them. Germline CDR1 is KGHDR and CDR2 is SFDVKD. The CDR3, as DNA: TGTGCCACCAGTGATTCCCGCCGGGGGCTCTCCTACAATGAGCAGTTCTTC. Translating gives CATSDSRRGLSYNEQFF.

The V gene is TRBV2, the J gene TRBJ1-5; D not resolved. V was trimmed by 6 bases and J by 3 bases, leaving 3 bases between them. The CDR3 length is 11 residues. Germline V gene lookup returns CDR1 SNHLY and CDR2 FYNNEI. Here the CDR3 reads CASRYNQPQHF. The DNA of the CDR3 is TGTGCCAGCAGGTACAATCAGCCCCAGCATTTT.

This clonotype was counted between two and nine times. This sequence joins TRBV12-5 and TRBJ1-1; TRBD1 agrees at 8 bases. Germline CDR1 reads LGHNT; CDR2 reads FRNRAP. The ends lost 5 bases at V and 0 bases at J; junction bases unmatched: 17. The CDR3 consists of 19 residues. In DNA, the CDR3 is TGTGCTAGTGGTCGAATAACATACAGGGGGTACCTCATGAACACTGAAGCTTTCTTT. Amino acid sequence: CASGRITYRGYLMNTEAFF.

The J gene is TRBJ1-1, the V gene TRBV19; no clear D. CDR1 and CDR2 from the germline V gene are LNHDA and SQIVND (reference sequence). V lost 0 bases and J lost 3, with 8 bases in between. The CDR3 contains 14 residues. The CDR3 sequence is CASSIDMGYTEAFF. CDR3 nucleotides: TGTGCCAGTAGTATAGATATGGGGTACACTGAAGCTTTCTTT.

The chain links TRBV15 to TRBJ1-5; D unclear. Trimming shortened V by 8 bases and J by 0 bases, and 8 bases separated the two germline ends. The CDR3 contains 13 residues. Germline lookup yields CDR1 LNHNV and CDR2 YYDKDF (reference sequence). The CDR3 protein is CATGWDSNQPQHF. DNA of the CDR3: TGTGCCACCGGTTGGGATAGCAATCAGCCCCAGCATTTT. Combining the CDR3 with reference TRBV15 and TRBJ1-5 gives the whole variable domain DAMVIQNPRYQVTQFGKPVTLSCSQTLNHNVMYWYQQKSSQAPKLLFHYYDKDFNNEADTPDNFQSRRPNTSFCFLDIRSPGLGDTAMYLCATGWDSNQPQHFGDGTRLSIL.

This clonotype was detected only a few times. V and J are TRBV4-3 and TRBJ1-5; D is uncertain. The CDR3 has 13 residues. From germline, CDR1 is LGHNA and CDR2 YSLEER. Trimming shortened V by 0 bases and J by 4 bases, and 4 bases separated the two germline ends. The CDR3 sequence is CASSQDGNQPQHF. In nucleotides, the CDR3 is TGCGCCAGCAGCCAAGACGGGAATCAGCCCCAGCATTTT.

V is TRBV5-1 and J is TRBJ1-1, with TRBD1 matching 8 bases. This CDR3 contains 15 residues. After removal of 4 bases from V and 3 bases from J, the junction contained 8 bases not matched to a gene. Germline V gene data show CDR1 as SGHRS and CDR2 as YFSETQ. The CDR3 region is CASSPDRVDDTEAFF. The CDR3 nucleotides are TGCGCCAGCAGCCCGGACAGGGTCGATGACACTGAAGCTTTCTTT.

The V and J genes are TRBV10-1 and TRBJ1-3; 7 nucleotides align to TRBD1. The ends lost 0 bases at V and 0 bases at J; junction bases unmatched: 8. This CDR3 is built from 18 residues. Germline assignment: CDR1 WNHNN and CDR2 SYGVQD (reference sequence). CDR3 nucleotides: TGCGCCAGCAGTGAGTCTAGGGGGCAAACCTACTCTGGAAACACCATATATTTT. Translated, it gives CASSESRGQTYSGNTIYF.

This clonotype occurred once. The chain uses TRBV15 and TRBJ2-5; 10 bases match TRBD1. Germline V gives CDR1 LNHNV, CDR2 YYDKDF (reference sequence). V lost 5 bases and J lost 2; bases outside the gene matches: 8. The CDR3 has 16 residues. The DNA of the CDR3 is TGTGCCACCAGCTTGGGACAGGGGATAAAACAAGAGACCCAGTACTTC. This codes for CATSLGQGIKQETQYF.

The genes are TRBV7-9 and TRBJ2-1; D not resolved. The CDR3 consists of 14 residues. The V end lost 3 bases, the J end lost 7 bases, and 13 bases lay between the germline ends. In germline, CDR1 is SEHNR, CDR2 FQNEAQ (reference sequence). The CDR3 coding sequence is TGTGCCAGCAGCTTTGTGGATGGGGTAAATGAGCAGTTCTTC. Translating it yields CASSFVDGVNEQFF.

The CDR3 nucleotides read TGTGCCAGCACCCGGGGGGATATCCCCGCCTACGAGCAGTACTTC. Its protein product is CASTRGDIPAYEQYF. This chain uses TRBV7-2 with TRBJ2-7; 7 bases map to TRBD2. Germline V gene data show CDR1 as SGHTA and CDR2 as FQGNSA. The CDR3 totals 15 residues. Germline trimming cut 7 bases from V and 2 bases from J; bases unmatched to any gene: 11.

The chain has TRBV11-3 and TRBJ2-5; D is undetermined. The CDR3 has 12 residues. With 5 bases removed from V and 5 bases from J, the gap between germline ends came to 9 bases. Germline-derived CDR1 and CDR2 are SGHNT and YENEEA. The chain's CDR3 is CASSQATETQYF. In nucleotides, the CDR3 is TGTGCCAGCAGCCAGGCGACGGAGACCCAGTACTTC.

The rearrangement links TRBV30 to TRBJ2-5; D unclear. Germline CDR1 is GTSNPN and CDR2 is SVGIG (reference sequence). V lost 3 bases, J lost 1 base, and 9 bases lay in between. The CDR3 runs 13 residues. The CDR3: CAWSSWIQETQYF. The CDR3, as DNA: TGTGCCTGGAGCTCCTGGATCCAAGAGACCCAGTACTTC.

The gene calls are TRBV7-2 and TRBJ2-3, with TRBD2 matching 8 bases. Trimming took 4 bases from V and 1 from J; bases not matched to a gene: 7. Germline V gene sequence: CDR1 SGHTA, CDR2 FQGNSA. The CDR3 spans 16 residues. The CDR3 nucleotides read TGTGCCAGCAGCTCCTCACTAGCGGCGGGCACAGATACGCAGTATTTT. Its translation is CASSSSLAAGTDTQYF.

This clonotype came up once. The genes are TRBV2 and TRBJ2-7; perhaps TRBD1 as D (5 bases). This CDR3 has 14 amino acids. Trimming took 4 bases from V and 0 from J, leaving 10 bases between them. Germline CDR1 reads SNHLY; CDR2 reads FYNNEI. CDR3 sequence: CASSVEDNSYEQYF. DNA for the CDR3: TGTGCCAGCAGTGTTGAGGACAACTCCTACGAGCAGTACTTC.

In its sample, this clonotype was seen once. The CDR3 DNA follows: TGTGCCAGCAGTTTAGGGAGCGGACAGGGTGGTAGGTATAGCAATCAGCCCCAGCATTTT. This sequence encodes CASSLGSGQGGRYSNQPQHF. V usage is TRBV27 and J usage is TRBJ1-5; 8 bases align to TRBD1. This CDR3 has 20 residues. V shed 2 bases and J 0 bases; nucleotides not matched to a gene: 15. The germline V gene encodes CDR1 MNHEY and CDR2 SMNVEV (reference sequence).

The chain employs TRBV12-3 or TRBV12-4 and TRBJ1-6; TRBD1 aligns across 10 bases. V was pared by 6 bases and J by 3 bases, with 5 bases of the junction left unmatched. CDR3 length: 16 amino acids. The CDR3 is CASRSGQGLYNSPLHF. CDR3 sequence (DNA): TGTGCCAGCAGGTCGGGACAGGGGCTCTATAATTCACCCCTCCACTTT.

V and J are TRBV20-1 and TRBJ1-1, with D perhaps TRBD1 (5 bases). The CDR3 sequence is 14 residues long. The germline CDR1 and CDR2 sequences are DFQATT and SNEGSKA (reference sequence). V lost 0 bases, J lost 4 bases, and 12 bases lay in between. CDR3 protein: CSARDYGGGTEAFF. The CDR3 region has the DNA TGCAGTGCTAGAGATTACGGGGGTGGCACTGAAGCTTTCTTT.

This clonotype came up a few times. The chain couples TRBV6-2 or TRBV6-3 to TRBJ2-3, with TRBD2 identical over 13 bases. Unmatched junction bases numbered 4, after V lost 6 bases and J lost 13 bases. Germline V gives CDR1 MNHEY, CDR2 SVGEGT. CDR3 length equals 12 residues. For the CDR3, the DNA is TGTGCCAGCAGATCAACTAGCGGGGGGGAGTATTTT. It encodes CASRSTSGGEYF.

The chain couples TRBV6-1 to TRBJ2-5, with 11 bases aligning to TRBD1. Germline assignment: CDR1 MNHNS and CDR2 SASEGT. The CDR3 contains 15 residues. V shed 6 bases and J 1 base; nucleotides not matched to a gene: 4. The CDR3 nucleotides read TGTGCCAGCAGGAAGGGGACAGGGGGCCAAGAGACCCAGTACTTC. It translates to CASRKGTGGQETQYF.

J is TRBJ1-2 and V is TRBV12-3 or TRBV12-4, with D hard to call. The CDR3 length is 12 residues. V was clipped by 3 bases and J by 5 bases, with 7 bases between them. The CDR3 coding sequence is TGTGCCAGCAGTTTCCGGTCATATGGCTACACCTTC. This sequence encodes CASSFRSYGYTF.

The V gene is TRBV11-3, the J gene TRBJ2-1, with 8 bases lining up with TRBD1. V shed 5 bases, J shed 6 bases, and the junction held 6 bases outside the gene matches. From germline, CDR1 is SGHNT and CDR2 YENEEA. This CDR3 has 14 residues. CDR3 bases: TGTGCCAGCAGCCGAGGACAGGGCCCCAATGAGCAGTTCTTC. It encodes CASSRGQGPNEQFF.

V usage is TRBV21-1 and J usage is TRBJ1-1. TRBV21-1 is assigned pseudogene status. The CDR3 totals 12 residues. The CDR3 sequence is CASSGRVRLAFF. CDR3 coding DNA: TGTGCCAGCAGCGGCCGAGTTCGACTGGCTTTCTTT.